This T cell receptor (beta chain) was profiled in a study of CD8 T cells in Susac syndrome. Study observations and caveats: The study admitted that it had a relatively small number of individuals in its TCR sequencing and HLA analysis.

Turning to this clonotype: Its antigen is currently unknown.

Both CD4+ and CD8+ T cells were negatively isolated, and TEMRA cells underwent FACS enrichment. Roughly 0.45 to 1 ug RNA was reverse transcribed with random hexamers. TCRdb re-called the immunoSEQ multiplex PCR reads with MiXCR, one entry per CDR3 protein. This table holds some 110,000 distinct CDR3 sequences, approximately 93% found once. This CDR3 contains 11 residues. The germline V gene has CDR1 SQVTM and CDR2 ANQGSEA. V lost 4 bases and J lost 6, with 9 bases in between. V usage is TRBV29-1 and J usage is TRBJ1-1, with a tentative D call TRBD1 (5 bases). Material for sequencing was CD4+ T cells from PBMCs. This TCR came from a human donor with multiple sclerosis. The chain's CDR3 is CSVVRGSEAFF. CDR3 coding DNA: TGCAGCGTTGTCCGGGGCTCTGAAGCTTTCTTT. Complete variable domain (other parts from reference TRBV29-1 and TRBJ1-1): SAVISQKPSRDICQRGTSLTIQCQVDSQVTMMFWYRQQPGQSLTLIATANQGSEATYESGFVIDKFPISRPNLTFSTLTVSNMSPEDSSIYLCSVVRGSEAFFGQGTRLTVV.